This TCR beta chain was sequenced for a study of CD8+CD57+ T cells in acquired aplastic anemia. About the research overall: Sorted CD4+ and CD8+ cells yielded around 3.2 ug of DNA on average. CD4+ cell libraries from healthy donors averaged about 10 million reads.

Turning to this clonotype: Its target is not known.

For CDR3 and TCR beta VDJ profiling, genomic DNA was the template used. In TCRdb, the reads were re-called with MiXCR into one record per CDR3 protein. The sample holds roughly 58,000 distinct CDR3 sequences, 50% to 70% seen once. Germline lookup yields CDR1 KGHDR and CDR2 SFDVKD. The CDR3 loop spans 13 amino acids. Trimming shortened V by 4 bases and J by 3 bases, and 8 bases separated the two germline ends. Broader study findings: It was found that roughly 29 CD8+ CDR3 sequences were shared between patients and controls. In CD8+ cells, Simpson's diversity showed no significant difference between patients and controls.

The chain combines TRBV24-1 with TRBJ1-2; D is possibly TRBD1 (5 bases). The clonotype comes from a human donor in good health, serving as a control. Sequenced input: sorted CD4+, CD8+, or CD8+CD57+ T cells (not recorded which) from PBMCs. This CDR3 is CATSEDSYYGYTF. The CDR3 nucleotides read TGTGCCACCAGTGAAGACAGTTACTATGGCTACACCTTC.